These 32 T cell receptor beta chains share one sample of origin, sequenced in a study of blood T cells in healthy people across ages. Together with a sample-barcoded 5' primer, a J-beta primer mix was included in a second PCR lasting about 6 to 11 cycles. MiXCR, run by TCRdb on the 5' RACE reads, gives a single entry per CDR3 protein. The repertoire holds fewer than 1.5 million distinct CDR3 sequences, with roughly 40% as singletons. Material: blood. These receptors came from a woman between 18 and 29 years old in good health.

Written as DNA, the CDR3 is TGCGCCAGCAGCCAAGATGCTGGGGGCAATACAAGAGGGAACACTGAAGCTTTCTTT. It translates to CASSQDAGGNTRGNTEAFF. The J gene is TRBJ1-1, the V gene TRBV4-1; tentatively, D is TRBD1 (6 bases). The CDR3 covers 19 residues. The V end was cut by 0 bases, the J end by 1 base, with 21 bases between. CDR1 is MGHRA and CDR2 is YSYEKL in the germline V gene.

This clonotype came up a few times. This chain links TRBV20-1 with TRBJ2-5, with 13 positions matching TRBD2. Per the germline V gene, CDR1 is DFQATT and CDR2 is SNEGSKA (reference sequence). The length of the CDR3 is 17 residues. The V segment lost 3 bases and the J segment 7 bases; nucleotides outside the gene matches: 14. CDR3 bases: TGCAGTGCTAGCCCTATCGACGGGACTAGCGGGGACGGGACCCAGTACTTC. It codes for CSASPIDGTSGDGTQYF.

Only a few counts were recorded for this clonotype. This chain uses TRBV7-2 with TRBJ1-5; tentatively, D is TRBD1 (6 bases). This CDR3 spans 17 amino acids. The V gene lost 1 base and the J gene lost 0 bases, with 13 bases spanning the gap. CDR1 and CDR2 from the germline V gene are SGHTA and FQGNSA. The CDR3 sequence is CASSLEGGVYSNQPQHF. The CDR3 DNA sequence: TGTGCCAGCAGCTTAGAAGGGGGGGTTTATAGCAATCAGCCCCAGCATTTT.

The chain has TRBV4-1 and TRBJ2-5; 11 bases map to TRBD1. The trim removed 4 bases at V and 11 bases at J, leaving 12 bases unmatched. The CDR3 is 15 residues long. The germline gives CDR1 MGHRA, CDR2 YSYEKL. CDR3 residues: CASSPGTGGYNEQYF. The DNA of the CDR3 is TGCGCCAGCAGCCCAGGGACAGGGGGTTACAATGAGCAGTACTTC.

The table lists this clonotype with a few counts. The rearrangement links TRBV28 to TRBJ2-7; D is ambiguous. The germline V gene has CDR1 MDHEN and CDR2 SYDVKM. The CDR3 has 16 amino acids. Trimming cost V 2 bases and J 2 bases, with 16 bases left between them. As DNA, the CDR3 is TGTGCCAGCAGTTTAAAACGGCCCTGGGATGCCTACGAGCAGTACTTC. It codes for CASSLKRPWDAYEQYF.

The DNA for the CDR3 is TGTGCCAGCTCACGCGATGAAAGCGGGGGGGCCACAGATACGCAGTATTTT. Amino acids: CASSRDESGGATDTQYF. This chain connects TRBV18 to TRBJ2-3, with TRBD2 identical over 10 bases. This CDR3 comprises 17 residues. Germline trimming cut 4 bases from V and 2 bases from J; bases unmatched to any gene: 9. CDR1 KGHSH and CDR2 LQKENI come from the germline V gene. The entire variable domain, with the rest obtained from reference TRBV18 and TRBJ2-3, is as follows: NAGVMQNPRHLVRRRGQEARLRCSPMKGHSHVYWYRQLPEEGLKFMVYLQKENIIDESGMPKERFSAEFPKEGPSILRIQQVVRGDSAAYFCASSRDESGGATDTQYFGPGTRLTVL.

A few counts support this clonotype. The chain recombines TRBV20-1 with TRBJ1-2; D is perhaps TRBD1 (5 bases). This CDR3 region has 15 residues. Trimming removed 0 bases at V and 6 bases at J, with 17 bases between. CDR1 is DFQATT and CDR2 is SNEGSKA in the germline V gene (reference sequence). The CDR3 DNA reads as TGCAGTGCTAGAGATGGGGCCCGGAGGGCAGATGGCTACACCTTC. Its translation: CSARDGARRADGYTF.

The rearrangement joins TRBV24-1 to TRBJ2-3; D perhaps matches TRBD1 (5 bases). The V and J ends lost 6 bases and 5 bases respectively, with 17 bases between them. The CDR3 runs to 15 residues. CDR1 is KGHDR and CDR2 is SFDVKD in the germline V gene. The CDR3 bases are TGTGCCACCAGTAAAGGGGCTCTCAGTGGAGATACGCAGTATTTT. This sequence encodes CATSKGALSGDTQYF.

The rearrangement joins TRBV10-3 to TRBJ2-5, with 7 positions matching TRBD1. The CDR3 length is 16 residues. J lost 11 bases, V lost 0 bases, and 15 bases had no gene match. Germline values: CDR1 ENHRY, CDR2 SYGVKD. The CDR3 is CAISESRQGVENEQYF. DNA for the CDR3: TGTGCCATCAGTGAGTCTCGGCAGGGGGTAGAGAATGAGCAGTACTTC.

About this clonotype: A read error may produce the germline difference seen at one junction end. The genes are TRBV7-2 and TRBJ2-3; maybe TRBD1 (6 bases). This CDR3 spans 17 amino acids. CDR1 SGHTA and CDR2 FQGNSA come from the germline V gene. Here the CDR3 reads CASSLKGQGLLPETQYF. In DNA, the CDR3 is TGTGCCAGCAGCTTGAAGGGGCAGGGGCTCCTCCCAGAGACGCAGTATTTT.

V usage is TRBV6-2 or TRBV6-3 and J usage is TRBJ2-7; D perhaps matches TRBD1 (5 bases). Germline CDR1 MNHEY, CDR2 SVGEGT. The CDR3 has 18 residues. V lost 0 bases to trimming and J lost 0 bases, with 18 bases between them. CDR3 protein: CASSYSPAWGRNSYEQYF. In DNA, the CDR3 is TGTGCCAGCAGTTACTCGCCCGCCTGGGGCAGGAACTCCTACGAGCAGTACTTC.

The CDR3 sequence: CASADPGTGDYGYTF. The CDR3 DNA is TGTGCCAGTGCCGACCCCGGGACAGGGGACTATGGCTACACCTTC. The chain has TRBV19 and TRBJ1-2, with TRBD1 identical over 10 bases. The junction had 9 bases not matched to a gene; V was cut back by 8 bases and J by 3 bases. Germline-derived CDR1 and CDR2 are LNHDA and SQIVND (reference sequence). This CDR3 contains 15 residues.

This clonotype was seen a handful of times. The chain combines TRBV5-5 with TRBJ1-2; D possibly corresponds to TRBD1 (6 bases). V was shortened by 4 bases and J by 0 bases, with 16 bases between the two germline ends. This CDR3 has 16 residues. The germline V gene encodes CDR1 SGHKS and CDR2 YYEKEE (reference sequence). The DNA for the CDR3 is TGTGCCAGCAGCCCCGGGACATATTTAGCTAACTATGGCTACACCTTC. It yields the protein CASSPGTYLANYGYTF.

In nucleotides, the CDR3 is TGCGCCAGCAGCCAAGATCCTGCCGGCTACACCTTC. This sequence encodes CASSQDPAGYTF. The chain recombines TRBV4-1 with TRBJ1-2; D is unresolved. The ends were cut back, 0 bases at V and 8 bases at J, with 7 bases in the middle. Germline CDR1 reads MGHRA; CDR2 reads YSYEKL. This CDR3 has 12 residues.

The chain links TRBV4-1 to TRBJ2-1; tentative D call: TRBD1 (6 bases). The germline gives CDR1 MGHRA, CDR2 YSYEKL. Trimming stripped 4 bases from V and 7 bases from J, with 23 bases between. The CDR3 contains 17 residues. CDR3 amino acids: CASSPREYPGAGNEQFF. The CDR3 DNA is TGCGCCAGCAGCCCAAGGGAGTACCCAGGGGCGGGTAATGAGCAGTTCTTC.

This clonotype was picked up a small number of times. The chain couples TRBV28 to TRBJ2-7; a weak D match, TRBD1 (5 bases). Germline lookup yields CDR1 MDHEN and CDR2 SYDVKM. V was shortened by 4 bases and J by 3 bases, with 13 bases between the two germline ends. The CDR3 is 14 residues long. CDR3 sequence reads: CASSSSIDSYEQYF. In DNA form, the CDR3 reads TGTGCCAGCAGTTCCTCAATTGACAGCTACGAGCAGTACTTC.

Only a few counts were recorded for this clonotype. V usage is TRBV20-1 and J usage is TRBJ2-3; 9 nucleotides align to TRBD2. The length of the CDR3 is 14 residues. Trimming removed 0 bases from V and 4 bases from J; junction bases left unmatched: 2. Germline V lookup: CDR1 DFQATT, CDR2 SNEGSKA (reference sequence). The CDR3: CSAREGGGADTQYF. The CDR3 nucleotides are TGCAGTGCTAGAGAAGGCGGGGGGGCAGATACGCAGTATTTT.

This clonotype was found a few times. The chain employs TRBV4-1 and TRBJ2-3; D ambiguous. CDR1 MGHRA and CDR2 YSYEKL come from the germline V gene. V lost 0 bases and J lost 4, with 11 bases in between. The CDR3 covers 15 residues. The CDR3 nucleotides read TGCGCCAGCAGCCAAGATTCCCTCGGTGCAGATACGCAGTATTTT. Translation: CASSQDSLGADTQYF.

The chain carries TRBV12-3 or TRBV12-4 and TRBJ1-2, with D tentatively TRBD1 (5 bases). The V gene lost 6 bases and the J gene lost 4 bases, with 12 bases spanning the gap. The CDR3 totals 13 residues. The CDR3 region is CASRGPRSYGYTF. In DNA form, the CDR3 reads TGTGCCAGCAGGGGGCCCCGGAGCTATGGCTACACCTTC.

In its sample, this clonotype was seen a few times. This chain joins TRBV7-2 and TRBJ2-7; 11 positions match TRBD2. This CDR3 has 17 amino acids. V shed 1 base, J shed 3 bases, and the junction held 8 bases outside the gene matches. CDR1 and CDR2 from the germline V gene are SGHTA and FQGNSA. CDR3 coding DNA: TGTGCCAGCAGCTTAGGTAGTGGGCTAGCGGGGGGCTACGAGCAGTACTTC. Protein sequence: CASSLGSGLAGGYEQYF.

Concerning this clonotype itself: An end of the junction does not agree with germline; a read error may underlie this. The V gene is TRBV4-2, the J gene TRBJ1-2; 8 positions agree with TRBD1. Germline assignment: CDR1 LGHNA and CDR2 YNFKEQ. The CDR3 totals 16 residues. The CDR3 DNA reads as TGTGCCAGCAGCCAAGATCCCCAGGGGGCAGGGTATGACTACACCTTC. Its translation: CASSQDPQGAGYDYTF.

This clonotype was detected a few times. V gene TRBV28 combines with J gene TRBJ2-5; 9 nucleotides align to TRBD2. V lost 4 bases and J lost 8; bases outside the gene matches: 8. From germline, CDR1 is MDHEN and CDR2 SYDVKM. The CDR3 runs to 14 residues. The CDR3 DNA follows: TGTGCCAGCAGTTACCCGAGCGGGAGGACAACCCAGTACTTC. Translated: CASSYPSGRTTQYF.

The gene calls are TRBV5-1 and TRBJ1-2; tentative D call: TRBD1 (5 bases). The ends were cut back, 4 bases at V and 6 bases at J, with 13 bases in the middle. CDR3 length: 13 amino acids. Germline V gene lookup returns CDR1 SGHRS and CDR2 YFSETQ. CDR3 sequence reads: CASSAEGMDGYTF. In DNA, the CDR3 is TGCGCCAGCAGCGCCGAGGGGATGGATGGCTACACCTTC.

This clonotype was counted only a few times. The gene calls are TRBV11-2 and TRBJ2-3; perhaps D is TRBD1 or TRBD2 (5 bases each). V lost 3 bases and J 2 bases, leaving 18 bases between the germline ends. CDR1 is SGHAT and CDR2 is FQNNGV in the germline V gene. The CDR3 is 17 amino acids. CDR3 residues: CASSFEGSPVDTDTQYF. The CDR3, as DNA: TGTGCCAGCAGCTTCGAGGGGAGTCCAGTGGACACAGATACGCAGTATTTT.

This chain connects TRBV25-1 to TRBJ2-3; D might be TRBD2 (7 bases). The length of the CDR3 is 12 residues. The germline V gene has CDR1 MGHDK and CDR2 SYGVNS. Trimming pared 6 bases from V and 9 bases from J, leaving 13 bases between. The CDR3 is CASRAGEGTQYF. The CDR3 region has the DNA TGTGCCAGCAGGGCAGGGGAGGGGACGCAGTATTTT.

Only one count was recorded for this clonotype. One end of the junction does not line up with germline, which may come from a read error. This chain links TRBV5-5 with TRBJ1-2; D unclear. Germline V gene data show CDR1 as SGHKS and CDR2 as YYEKEE (reference sequence). The CDR3 sequence is 16 residues long. The DNA of the CDR3 is TGTGCCAGCAGCTTGGAGGCCAGTTCTTTCAACTATGACTACACCTTC. Its translation is CASSLEASSFNYDYTF.

The chain carries TRBV7-2 and TRBJ2-1, with unresolved D. The CDR3 has 14 amino acids. Germline values: CDR1 SGHTA, CDR2 FQGNSA. V gave up 1 base and J gave up 10 bases, with 14 bases separating them. The CDR3 region is CASSLDLGVPEQFF. In DNA, the CDR3 is TGTGCCAGCAGCTTAGATCTTGGGGTACCAGAGCAGTTCTTC.

The genes are TRBV27 and TRBJ1-2; 12 bases are a match to TRBD1. Germline V gene sequence: CDR1 MNHEY, CDR2 SMNVEV (reference sequence). Trimming cost V 6 bases and J 8 bases; bases outside gene matches: 13. The CDR3 contains 16 residues. The CDR3 spells CASSTGQGAKMRGYTF. The CDR3, as DNA: TGTGCCAGCAGCACGGGACAGGGGGCGAAAATGCGCGGCTACACCTTC.

The chain is built from TRBV27 and TRBJ1-1; the match to TRBD1 covers 11 bases. Unmatched junction bases numbered 10, after V lost 2 bases and J lost 8 bases. CDR3 size: 16 residues. Germline CDR1 is MNHEY and CDR2 is SMNVEV (reference sequence). CDR3 coding DNA: TGTGCCAGCAGTTTAGCAGGACAGGGGGCCTTTGGGGAAGCTTTCTTT. Protein sequence: CASSLAGQGAFGEAFF.

The chain carries TRBV2 and TRBJ2-1, with 8 bases that match TRBD2. This CDR3 has 15 residues. The J segment lost 7 bases and the V segment lost 4 bases, leaving 9 bases of the junction unmatched. Germline assignment: CDR1 SNHLY and CDR2 FYNNEI. The CDR3 spells CASSAGSGRTNEQFF. CDR3 sequence (DNA): TGTGCCAGCAGTGCGGGGAGCGGGAGAACAAATGAGCAGTTCTTC. The full variable domain, its missing parts supplied by reference TRBV2 and TRBJ2-1, is EPEVTQTPSHQVTQMGQEVILRCVPISNHLYFYWYRQILGQKVEFLVSFYNNEISEKSEIFDDQFSVERPDGSNFTLKIRSTKLEDSAMYFCASSAGSGRTNEQFFGPGTRLTVL.

This clonotype was picked up a small number of times. This chain uses TRBV29-1 with TRBJ2-7; D is uncertain. The CDR3 covers 15 residues. Per the germline V gene, CDR1 is SQVTM and CDR2 is ANQGSEA. Trimming shortened V by 6 bases and J by 2 bases, and 20 bases separated the two germline ends. The CDR3 spells CSVVDSHVAPYEQYF. The DNA for the CDR3 is TGCAGCGTGGTTGACTCACATGTAGCCCCCTACGAGCAGTACTTC.

The rearrangement links TRBV7-3 to TRBJ2-3, with D perhaps TRBD2 (5 bases). V lost 4 bases, J lost 0 bases, and 11 bases lay in between. CDR1 is SGHTA and CDR2 is FQGTGA in the germline V gene. This CDR3 comprises 15 residues. The CDR3 coding sequence is TGTGCCAGCAGCTCCTTTTCGGGGAGCACAGATACGCAGTATTTT. This encodes CASSSFSGSTDTQYF.